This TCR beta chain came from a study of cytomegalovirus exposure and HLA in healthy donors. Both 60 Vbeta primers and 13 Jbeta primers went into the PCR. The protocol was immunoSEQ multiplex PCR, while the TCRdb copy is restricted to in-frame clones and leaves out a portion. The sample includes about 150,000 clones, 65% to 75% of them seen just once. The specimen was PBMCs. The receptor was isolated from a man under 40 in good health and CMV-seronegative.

The CDR3 loop reads CASSPGPLLGGYTF. DNA for the CDR3: TGTGCCAGTAGTCCAGGGCCCCTCCTCGGTGGCTACACCTTC. The chain uses TRBV19 and TRBJ1-2; D may be TRBD1 (5 bases). Trimming removed 5 bases from V and 7 bases from J, with 17 bases in between. The CDR3 spans 14 residues. Germline-derived CDR1 and CDR2 are LNHDA and SQIVND (reference sequence).